The rows below give T cell receptor beta chains drawn from one sample of a study of blood T cell repertoires in COVID-19. TCRdb keeps only in-frame clones here, not all; method: immunoSEQ multiplex PCR. Among roughly 220,000 clones listed, around 83% were seen once. The sequenced sample consisted of peripheral blood. These receptors were obtained from a woman aged 45-60 years with COVID-19, enrolled during active disease. The CDR3 runs from the conserved cysteine through the conserved F or W. The D gene is left open where the match is weak. Clone size appears in some rows only: once, few, many, or a class for an expanded clone.

v_gene: TRBV5-1
j_gene: TRBJ2-5
d_gene: .
abundance: .
CDR3aa: CASSFDNSPETQYF
CDR3nt: TGCGCCAGCAGCTTCGACAATTCCCCCGAGACCCAGTACTTC

v_gene: TRBV11-1
j_gene: TRBJ1-1
d_gene: .
abundance: few
CDR3aa: CASSAQGNTEAFF
CDR3nt: TGTGCCAGCAGCGCACAGGGGAACACTGAAGCTTTCTTT

v_gene: TRBV7-2
j_gene: TRBJ1-1
d_gene: .
abundance: .
CDR3aa: CASSLEEGYTEAFF
CDR3nt: TGTGCCAGCAGCTTAGAGGAGGGATACACTGAAGCTTTCTTT

v_gene: TRBV5-1
j_gene: TRBJ2-7
d_gene: TRBD1
abundance: few
CDR3aa: CASSLGTAEQYF
CDR3nt: TGCGCCAGCAGCTTAGGGACAGCCGAGCAGTACTTC

v_gene: TRBV5-1
j_gene: TRBJ2-2
d_gene: TRBD2
abundance: .
CDR3aa: CASSSLAGAGELFF
CDR3nt: TGCGCCAGCAGCTCCCTAGCGGGAGCCGGGGAGCTGTTTTTT

v_gene: TRBV5-5
j_gene: TRBJ1-5
d_gene: .
abundance: .
CDR3aa: CASSLVKEQPQHF
CDR3nt: TGTGCCAGCAGCTTGGTAAAAGAGCAGCCCCAGCATTTT

v_gene: TRBV28
j_gene: TRBJ1-5
d_gene: .
abundance: .
CDR3aa: CASSPPGVRPQHF
CDR3nt: TGTGCCAGCAGTCCCCCGGGAGTTCGGCCCCAGCATTTT

v_gene: TRBV5-1
j_gene: TRBJ2-4
d_gene: TRBD1
abundance: .
CDR3aa: CASSLSGGDIQYF
CDR3nt: TGCGCCAGCAGCTTGTCAGGGGGCGACATTCAGTACTTC

v_gene: TRBV5-1
j_gene: TRBJ2-5
d_gene: TRBD2
abundance: .
CDR3aa: CASSSGVAGGWQETQYF
CDR3nt: TGCGCCAGCAGCTCCGGGGTAGCGGGGGGTTGGCAAGAGACCCAGTACTTC

v_gene: TRBV9
j_gene: TRBJ1-1
d_gene: TRBD1
abundance: .
CDR3aa: CASSPGQGNLAFF
CDR3nt: TGTGCCAGCAGCCCGGGACAGGGGAACCTCGCTTTCTTT

v_gene: TRBV27
j_gene: TRBJ2-3
d_gene: TRBD2
abundance: .
CDR3aa: CASSSGLVVYTQYF
CDR3nt: TGTGCCAGCAGCTCGGGACTAGTCGTATATACGCAGTATTTT

v_gene: TRBV27
j_gene: TRBJ2-1
d_gene: TRBD2
abundance: .
CDR3aa: CASRTTGTRGVNEQFF
CDR3nt: TGTGCCAGCAGGACGACCGGGACCCGGGGGGTGAATGAGCAGTTCTTC

v_gene: TRBV21-1
j_gene: TRBJ2-1
d_gene: .
abundance: .
CDR3aa: CASSKGWGQGKNEQFF
CDR3nt: TGTGCCAGCAGCAAAGGCTGGGGACAGGGGAAAAATGAGCAGTTCTTC

v_gene: TRBV6-6
j_gene: TRBJ1-3
d_gene: .
abundance: .
CDR3aa: CASSTLQGSSGNTIYF
CDR3nt: TGTGCCAGCAGTACGCTTCAGGGCTCCTCTGGAAACACCATATATTTT

v_gene: TRBV28
j_gene: TRBJ2-4
d_gene: .
abundance: once
CDR3aa: CASSVTGRPSQNIQYF
CDR3nt: TGTGCCAGCAGTGTAACAGGGAGACCGAGCCAAAACATTCAGTACTTC